This T cell receptor beta chain was retrieved from a study of OX40 agonist ivuxolimab in advanced cancers. This clone turned up a few times. The antigen is undetermined. Germline V gives CDR1 LNHDA, CDR2 SQIVND (reference sequence). Trimming took 4 bases from V and 6 from J, leaving 10 bases between them. The CDR3 is 12 amino acids. Points from the study as a whole: There was clonal expansion of CD4+ and CD8+ blood T cells by week 6 at 0.1 to 3.0 mg/kg.

Profiling relied on immunoSEQ multiplex PCR, and the TCRdb table lists in-frame clones only, not all of them. Seen here are more than 75,000 clones, 85% to 90% observed once, and the top ten hold approximately 0.93%. The chain employs TRBV19 and TRBJ2-7, with D possibly matching TRBD1 (5 bases). The receptor's source is an adult with an advanced solid tumor such as melanoma, head and neck, liver or kidney cancer. The sequences come from CD4+ or CD8+ T cells sorted from blood, collected in a trial of the OX40 agonist ivuxolimab. The CDR3 loop is CASSTGKAEQYF. In nucleotides, the CDR3 is TGTGCCAGTAGTACAGGGAAGGCCGAGCAGTACTTC.